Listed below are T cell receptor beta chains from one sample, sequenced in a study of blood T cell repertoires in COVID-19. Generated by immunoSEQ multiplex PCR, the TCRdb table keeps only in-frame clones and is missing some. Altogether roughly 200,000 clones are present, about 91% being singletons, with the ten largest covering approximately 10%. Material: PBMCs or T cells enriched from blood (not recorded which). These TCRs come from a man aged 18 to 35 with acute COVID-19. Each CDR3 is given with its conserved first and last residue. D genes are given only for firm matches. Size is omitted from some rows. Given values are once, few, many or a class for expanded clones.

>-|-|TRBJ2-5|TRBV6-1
TGTGCCAGCAGTGATCCCCCCGGGACCCAGTACTTC
CASSDPPGTQYF
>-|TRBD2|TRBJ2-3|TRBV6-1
TGTGCCAGCAGTGAAAGGGGGATAACTAGCGGGAGTGCGAATACGCAGTATTTT
CASSERGITSGSANTQYF
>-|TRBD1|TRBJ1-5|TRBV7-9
TGTGCCAGCAGCTCGACAGGGGAGGCGGGTCAGCCCCAGCATTTT
CASSSTGEAGQPQHF
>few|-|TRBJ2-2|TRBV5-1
TGCGCCAGCAGCTTCACGGTCGCGAACACCGGGGAGCTGTTTTTT
CASSFTVANTGELFF
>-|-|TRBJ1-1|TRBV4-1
TGCGCCAGCAGCCAATTAGGGGGCACTGAAGCTTTCTTT
CASSQLGGTEAFF
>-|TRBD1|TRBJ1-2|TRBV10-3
TGTGCCATCAGTGAGTTGGGACAGGGGGCTAACTATGGCTACACCTTC
CAISELGQGANYGYTF
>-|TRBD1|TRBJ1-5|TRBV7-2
TGTGCCAGCAGCTTACAGGGGGCTCAGCCCCAGCATTTT
CASSLQGAQPQHF
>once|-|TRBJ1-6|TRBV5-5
TGTGCCAGCAGCTTGGGACAGACAAGCTCCTATAATTCACCCCTCCACTTT
CASSLGQTSSYNSPLHF
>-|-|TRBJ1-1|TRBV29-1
TGCAGCGTTGAAGCTTCGGGACGGGGGGGGAGCACTGAAGCTTTCTTT
CSVEASGRGGSTEAFF
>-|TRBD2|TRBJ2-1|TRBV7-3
TGTGCCAGCAGCTCAACCCCAGGGACTACCGCCTACAATGAGCAGTTCTTC
CASSSTPGTTAYNEQFF
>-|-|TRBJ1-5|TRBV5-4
TGTGCCAGCAGCTTGCAGGGGAGCAATCAGCCCCAGCATTTT
CASSLQGSNQPQHF
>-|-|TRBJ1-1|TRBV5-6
TGTGCCAGCAGCTTGGAACTGTTAAACACTGAAGCTTTCTTT
CASSLELLNTEAFF
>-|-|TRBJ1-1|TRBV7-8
TGTGCCAGCAGCTCTCCGAAGGGGCCCTTAGCCGAGATGAACACTGAAGCTTTCTTT
CASSSPKGPLAEMNTEAFF
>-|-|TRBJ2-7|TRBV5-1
TGCGCCAGCAGCTTGGACAGAGCCTACGAGCAGTACTTC
CASSLDRAYEQYF
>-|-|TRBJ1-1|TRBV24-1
TGTGCCACCAGTGACGTAGAAAACACTGAAGCTTTCTTT
CATSDVENTEAFF
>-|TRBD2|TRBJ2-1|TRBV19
TGTGCCAGTAGTACCGGGACTAGCGGGAGGCTAAACAGGCGGTTCTTC
CASSTGTSGRLNRRFF
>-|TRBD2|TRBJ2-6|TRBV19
TGTGCCAGTAGTAAATCCGGGACTAGGAGCTCTGGGGCCAACGTCCTGACTTTC
CASSKSGTRSSGANVLTF
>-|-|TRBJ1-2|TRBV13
TGTGCCAGCAGCCCAAGGGTAGGGGCTAACTATGGCTACACCTTC
CASSPRVGANYGYTF
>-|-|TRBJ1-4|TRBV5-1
TGCGCCAGCAGCTCAACAGGACCAGGTGAAAAACTGTTTTTT
CASSSTGPGEKLFF
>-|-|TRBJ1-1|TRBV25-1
TGTGCCAGCAGTGATGGGGAGGGAGGCACTGAAGCTTTCTTT
CASSDGEGGTEAFF
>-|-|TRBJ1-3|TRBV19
TGTGCCAGTACGGGACTGACCTCTGGAAACACCATATATTTT
CASTGLTSGNTIYF
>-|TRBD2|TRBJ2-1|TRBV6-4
TGTGCCAGCAGTTCCGGGACTAGCGAACCAGATGAGCAGTTCTTC
CASSSGTSEPDEQFF
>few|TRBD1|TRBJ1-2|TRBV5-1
TGCGCCAGCTTGGGACAGGGACAAACGGATGGCTACACCTTC
CASLGQGQTDGYTF
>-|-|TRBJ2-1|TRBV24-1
TGTGCCACCAGTGATCCTTCGGGTCAGACTTACAATGAGCAGTTCTTC
CATSDPSGQTYNEQFF
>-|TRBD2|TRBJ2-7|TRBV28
TGTGCCAGCAGTTTGGGCGGGGGGTCCTACGAGCAGTACTTC
CASSLGGGSYEQYF
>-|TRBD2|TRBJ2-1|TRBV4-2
TGTGCCAGCAGCCAGGACGGGACTAGTCAAAATGAGCAGTTCTTC
CASSQDGTSQNEQFF
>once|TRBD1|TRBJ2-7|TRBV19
TGTGCCAGTAGTCTGAGGGACAGGGGGGCCGCCGAGCAGTACTTC
CASSLRDRGAAEQYF
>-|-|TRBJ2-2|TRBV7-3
TGTGCCAGCAGCCCCTCTGGCCACACCGGGGAGCTGTTTTTT
CASSPSGHTGELFF
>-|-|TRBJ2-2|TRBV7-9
TGTGCCAGCAGCTTAATTCAGGGGCACAACACCGGGGAGCTGTTTTTT
CASSLIQGHNTGELFF
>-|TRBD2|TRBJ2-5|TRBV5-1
TGCGCCAGCAGCTTGGGTGCGGGAGCGAATCAAGAGACCCAGTACTTC
CASSLGAGANQETQYF
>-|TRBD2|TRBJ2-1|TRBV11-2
TGTGCCAGCAGCCTTCGGAGACTAAGCGGGAACTACAATGAGCAGTTCTTC
CASSLRRLSGNYNEQFF
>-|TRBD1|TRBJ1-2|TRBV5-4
TGTGCCAGCAGCTCGGGACAGCCCTATTCTAACTATGGCTACACCTTC
CASSSGQPYSNYGYTF
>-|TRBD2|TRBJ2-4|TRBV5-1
TGCGCCAGCAGCTTGCCTTCTAGCGGGAGGGACATAGCCAAAAACATTCAGTACTTC
CASSLPSSGRDIAKNIQYF
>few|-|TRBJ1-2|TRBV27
TGTGCCAGCAGTTTGTCTACAGGTGGCTATGGCTACACCTTC
CASSLSTGGYGYTF
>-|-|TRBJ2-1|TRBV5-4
TGTGCCAGCAGCGAGGGAAACAATGAGCAGTTCTTC
CASSEGNNEQFF
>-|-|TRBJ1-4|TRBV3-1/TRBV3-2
TGTGCCAGCAGCCAACGCGGAATCTCAACTAATGAAAAACTGTTTTTT
CASSQRGISTNEKLFF
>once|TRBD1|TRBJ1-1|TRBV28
TGTGCCAGCAGGGACAGGATGCTAAGGAACATGAACACTGAAGCTTTCTTT
CASRDRMLRNMNTEAFF
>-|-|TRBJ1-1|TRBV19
TGTGCCAGTAAGAGGGGGAGCCCCACTGAAGCTTTCTTT
CASKRGSPTEAFF
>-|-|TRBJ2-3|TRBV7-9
TGTGCCAGCAGCTTAAGCCTCATGCCGCGCCAACTCACAGATACGCAGTATTTT
CASSLSLMPRQLTDTQYF
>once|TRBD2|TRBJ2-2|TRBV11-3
TGTGCCAGCAGCTTCACTAGCGGGAGTGCGTCCGGGGAGCTGTTTTTT
CASSFTSGSASGELFF
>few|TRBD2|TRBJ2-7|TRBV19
TGTGCCAGTAGCCCATGGACTAGCGGGACTTTCTACGAGCAGTACTTC
CASSPWTSGTFYEQYF
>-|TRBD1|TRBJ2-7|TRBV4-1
TGCGCCAGCAGCCAAGCGTGGACAGGGGGCTACGAGCAGTACTTC
CASSQAWTGGYEQYF
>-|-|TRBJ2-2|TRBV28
TGTGCCAGCAGTCAGCTGACAGGAGGAACCGGGGAGCTGTTTTTT
CASSQLTGGTGELFF
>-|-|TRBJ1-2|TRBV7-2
TGTGCCAGCAGCTTAGGCGGGGGGCCTGGGGCTAACTATGGCTACACCTTC
CASSLGGGPGANYGYTF
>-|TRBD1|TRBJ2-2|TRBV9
TGTGCCAGCAGCGACAGGGGCGCAGGCACCGGGGAGCTGTTTTTT
CASSDRGAGTGELFF
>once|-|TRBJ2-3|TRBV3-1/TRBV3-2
TGTGCCAGCAGCCAAGAAGGAACGGGATACTTAACAGATACGCAGTATTTT
CASSQEGTGYLTDTQYF
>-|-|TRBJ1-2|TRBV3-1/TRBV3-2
TGTGCCAGCAGCCAAGGGTGGACACCAGTCTATGGCTACACCTTC
CASSQGWTPVYGYTF